The entry below gives a single TCR beta chain sequence along with its context. No antigen is known for it. Base qualities are not at hand, and no much larger clone is one base apart. Read against the paper, the sample's treatment or condition label means: allogeneic hematopoietic cell transplantation with graft depleted of TCRalphabeta T cells and CD19 B cells. The transplant recipients were children given TCRalphabeta/CD19-depleted allogeneic hematopoietic cell grafts. The data belong to a study of T-cell reconstitution after alpha-beta-depleted transplantation in children (TCRdb year 2016). About the investigation overall: Using TCR repertoire profiling, the study followed T-cell immune reconstitution in a quantitative way in children after TCRalphabeta/CD19-depleted allogeneic hematopoietic cell transplantation. Results and caveats for the whole study, not just this receptor: About two months after transplant, the apparently early recovery of alphabetaT-cell counts reportedly depended on just several hundred clones that had expanded rapidly and came from non-depleted graft cells. In some patients, high TCRbeta diversity at day 60 was attributed to recipient T cells and intrathymic progenitors that had survived conditioning. The frequencies of hyperexpanded clones fell over the following months, and after one year, T-cell counts and TCRbeta diversity were mostly attributed to newly produced T cells.

The library relied on PCR. The reads were generated on an Illumina HiSeq 2500. Molecular barcoding was employed in the preparation of TCR libraries, with unique molecular identifiers being used to normalize TCRbeta repertoire quantification. The raw public data were reprocessed by TCRdb itself: fastp quality trimming at Q25, MiXCR clonotype calling, in-frame beta chains only. Each CDR3 protein gets just one entry, which takes the most common genes and DNA from the rows behind it. Across this sample there are about a million distinct CDR3 sequences, with roughly 29% seen only once. The ten top clones hold approximately 30% of the sample. This receptor was taken from a boy younger than two who had a stem cell transplant for SCID, so the T cells may come from the graft donor. The starting material was PBMCs, mostly from graft donor cells, obtained 360 days after TCRalphabeta/CD19-depleted stem cell transplant.

The CDR3 loop reads CASRLWGAADWTGELFF. The DNA sequence is as follows: TGTGCCAGCAGACTCTGGGGGGCAGCTGATTGGACCGGGGAGCTGTTTTTT. The chain uses TRBV6-2 or TRBV6-3 and TRBJ2-2; the D segment may tentatively be TRBD1 or TRBD2, each giving 6 matched bases. The germline V gene yields MNHEY for CDR1 and SVGEGT for CDR2. The CDR3 contains 17 residues, cysteine and phenylalanine counted. The retained sequence is limited to the CDR3, 51 bases, with the frame set at the first base. V was cut back by 6 bases and J by 5 bases, leaving a gap of 22 bases between them.